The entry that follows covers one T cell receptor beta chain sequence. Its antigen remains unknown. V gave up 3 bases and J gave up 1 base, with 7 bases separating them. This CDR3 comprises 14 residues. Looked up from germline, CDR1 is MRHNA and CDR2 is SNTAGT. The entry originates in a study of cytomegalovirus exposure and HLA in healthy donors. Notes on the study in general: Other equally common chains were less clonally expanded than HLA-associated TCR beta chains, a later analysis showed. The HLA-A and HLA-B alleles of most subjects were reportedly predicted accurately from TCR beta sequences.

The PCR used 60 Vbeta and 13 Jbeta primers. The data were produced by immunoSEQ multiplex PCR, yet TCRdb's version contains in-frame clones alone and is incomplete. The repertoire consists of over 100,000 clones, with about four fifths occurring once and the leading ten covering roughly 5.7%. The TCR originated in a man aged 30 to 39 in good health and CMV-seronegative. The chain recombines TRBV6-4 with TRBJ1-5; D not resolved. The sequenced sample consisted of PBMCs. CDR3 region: CASSEYASNQPQHF. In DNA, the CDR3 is TGTGCCAGCAGTGAGTATGCGAGCAATCAGCCCCAGCATTTT.